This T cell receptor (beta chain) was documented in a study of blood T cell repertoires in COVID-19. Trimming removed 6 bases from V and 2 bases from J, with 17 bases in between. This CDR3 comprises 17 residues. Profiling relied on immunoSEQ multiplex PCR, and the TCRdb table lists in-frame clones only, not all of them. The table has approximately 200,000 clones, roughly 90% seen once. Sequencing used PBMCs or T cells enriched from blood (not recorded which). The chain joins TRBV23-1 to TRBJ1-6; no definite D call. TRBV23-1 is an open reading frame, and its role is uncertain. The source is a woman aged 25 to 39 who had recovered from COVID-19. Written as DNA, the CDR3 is TGCGCCAGCAGCCTCGCCCGAGGCAGAGCCTATAATTCACCCCTCCACTTT. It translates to CASSLARGRAYNSPLHF.